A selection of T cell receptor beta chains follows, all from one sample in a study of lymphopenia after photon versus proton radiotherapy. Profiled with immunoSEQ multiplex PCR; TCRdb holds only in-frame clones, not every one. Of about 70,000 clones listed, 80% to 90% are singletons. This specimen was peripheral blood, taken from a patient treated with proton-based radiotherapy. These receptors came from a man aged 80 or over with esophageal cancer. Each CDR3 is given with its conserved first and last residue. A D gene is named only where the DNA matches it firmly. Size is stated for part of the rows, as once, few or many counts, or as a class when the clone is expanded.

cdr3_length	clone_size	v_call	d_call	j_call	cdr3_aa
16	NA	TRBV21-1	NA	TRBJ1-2	CASSKVGRGCFDGYTF
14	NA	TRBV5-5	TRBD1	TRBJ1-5	CASSSGGGSQPQHF
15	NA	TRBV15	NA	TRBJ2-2	CATSRGGTDTGELFF
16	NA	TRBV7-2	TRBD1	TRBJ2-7	CASRRNRGQNSYEQYF
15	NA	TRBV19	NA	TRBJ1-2	CASSPNWGVGYGYTF
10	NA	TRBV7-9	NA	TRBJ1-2	CASGNYGYTF
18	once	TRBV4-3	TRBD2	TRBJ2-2	CASSQAPRGLAGLVELFF
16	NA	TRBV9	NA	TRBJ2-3	CASSVLRKSDTDTQYF
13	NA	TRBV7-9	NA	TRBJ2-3	CASSLSISDTQYF
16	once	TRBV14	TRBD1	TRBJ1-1	CASSQDAGTGGHEAFF
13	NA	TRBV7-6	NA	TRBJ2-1	CASSSGRIYEQFF
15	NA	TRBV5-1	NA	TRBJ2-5	CASSLWGTALGTQYF
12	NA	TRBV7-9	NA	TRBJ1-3	CVGQNSGNTIYF
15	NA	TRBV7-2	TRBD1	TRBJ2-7	CASSFATGEAYEQYF
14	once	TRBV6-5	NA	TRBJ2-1	CASTAATGLNEQFF
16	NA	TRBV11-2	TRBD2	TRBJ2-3	CASSLGLAGGLNTQYF
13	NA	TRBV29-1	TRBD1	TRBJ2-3	CSGGQVSTDTQYF
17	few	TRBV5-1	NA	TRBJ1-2	CASTPTPVQGLFYGYTF
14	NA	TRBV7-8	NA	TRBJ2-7	CASSLVQGGHEQYF
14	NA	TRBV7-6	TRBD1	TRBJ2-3	CAIQGGTNTDTQYF
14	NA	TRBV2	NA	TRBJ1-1	CASSERGLDTEAFF
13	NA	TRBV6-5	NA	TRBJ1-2	CASRHRRDYGYTF
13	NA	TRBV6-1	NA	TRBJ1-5	CASSEEWDQPQHF
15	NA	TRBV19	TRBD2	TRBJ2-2	CASIPLAGVEGELFF
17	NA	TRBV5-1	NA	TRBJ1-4	CASSNEISGSINEKLFF
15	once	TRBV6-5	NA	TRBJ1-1	CASSYSAGFNTEAFF